These 19 T cell receptor beta chains were sequenced from one sample in a study of technical replicates of blood from several donors. TCRdb's table, derived via immunoSEQ multiplex PCR, lists solely in-frame clones and lacks some. The table lists around 60,000 clones, 80% to 95% of them singletons, with about 4.5% in the top ten. The sample taken for sequencing was PBMCs. All receptors derive from a human donor in good health. Some clones in this sample may be carry-over from other donors' samples.

The chain joins TRBV5-1 to TRBJ1-4; 9 bases are shared with TRBD1. The CDR3 sequence is 15 residues long. V was pared by 0 bases and J by 7 bases, with 4 bases of the junction left unmatched. Germline lookup yields CDR1 SGHRS and CDR2 YFSETQ. This CDR3 reads CASSLVGQGFEKLFF. CDR3 nucleotides: TGCGCCAGCAGCTTGGTCGGACAGGGGTTTGAAAAACTGTTTTTT.

V usage is TRBV19 and J usage is TRBJ1-5, with D maybe TRBD1 (6 bases). Germline V gene data show CDR1 as LNHDA and CDR2 as SQIVND (reference sequence). The CDR3 has 16 residues. The germline V and J ends were trimmed by 2 bases and 7 bases, with 18 bases remaining between them. Here the CDR3 reads CASSITALRGGQPQHF. DNA of the CDR3: TGTGCCAGTAGTATAACCGCGCTCAGGGGTGGACAGCCCCAGCATTTT.

The V call is TRBV5-1, the J call TRBJ2-5; TRBD2 aligns across 8 bases. The CDR3 covers 15 residues. Per germline, CDR1 SGHRS and CDR2 YFSETQ. V lost 4 bases and J lost 7; bases outside the gene matches: 12. The CDR3 coding sequence is TGCGCCAGCAGCATGGTCGGGGGGGTCGCGATGACCCAGTACTTC. It encodes CASSMVGGVAMTQYF.

This chain links TRBV19 with TRBJ1-5, with D maybe TRBD1 (5 bases). Germline loops: CDR1 LNHDA, CDR2 SQIVND (reference sequence). V was clipped by 8 bases and J by 6 bases, with 14 bases between them. The CDR3 runs to 13 residues. The CDR3 nucleotides read TGTGCCAGTCAGCACCGCGGGGGTCAGCCCCAGCATTTT. It translates to CASQHRGGQPQHF.

This sequence joins TRBV7-2 and TRBJ2-7, with 12 bases matching TRBD2. The ends lost 5 bases at V and 4 bases at J; junction bases unmatched: 3. Germline CDR1 reads SGHTA; CDR2 reads FQGNSA. The CDR3 sequence is 14 residues long. In DNA, the CDR3 is TGTGCCAGCAGCCCCGGGACTAGCGGGTACGAGCAGTACTTC. This gives the protein CASSPGTSGYEQYF.

V gene TRBV11-2 combines with J gene TRBJ2-5, with a weak D call TRBD2 (6 bases). Germline V lookup: CDR1 SGHAT, CDR2 FQNNGV. V dropped 3 bases and J dropped 5 bases, with 10 bases sitting between them. The CDR3 runs to 13 residues. The CDR3 region is CASSFRGRETQYF. CDR3 bases: TGTGCCAGCAGCTTTCGGGGGAGGGAGACCCAGTACTTC.

This rearrangement joins TRBV6-4 to TRBJ1-6, with D possibly matching TRBD1 (5 bases). Germline lookup yields CDR1 MRHNA and CDR2 SNTAGT. Trimming left V 3 bases short and J 5 bases short, with 8 bases between. CDR3 size: 14 residues. DNA of the CDR3: TGTGCCAGCAGTGAAGGGGCTAATAATTCACCCCTCCACTTT. Encoded protein: CASSEGANNSPLHF.

This clone has only one observation. The chain is built from TRBV13 and TRBJ1-3; 7 nucleotides agree with TRBD1. Germline V CDR1 and CDR2: PRHDT, FYEKMQ (reference sequence). V gave up 5 bases and J gave up 2 bases; unmatched junction bases: 6. The CDR3 spans 15 residues. The DNA for the CDR3 is TGTGCCAGCAGCGCGCCTACAGGGGCTGGAAACACCATATATTTT. This translates into CASSAPTGAGNTIYF.

V is TRBV5-1 and J is TRBJ2-7; 9 nucleotides align to TRBD2. The CDR3 runs to 16 residues. The germline V gene has CDR1 SGHRS and CDR2 YFSETQ. With 4 bases clipped from V and 7 bases from J, the junction kept 15 bases outside the gene matches. CDR3 nucleotides: TGCGCCAGCAGCCCGGGGACTAGCTCCTTGCTGGGGGAGCAGTACTTC. Translation gives CASSPGTSSLLGEQYF.

The chain couples TRBV15 to TRBJ1-2; no clear D. CDR3 size: 12 residues. Germline lookup yields CDR1 LNHNV and CDR2 YYDKDF (reference sequence). V gave up 7 bases and J gave up 7 bases, with 13 bases separating them. The CDR3 reads CATTVRGTGYTF. CDR3 bases: TGTGCCACCACCGTTCGGGGAACTGGCTACACCTTC. Full variable domain (outside the CDR3, taken from reference TRBV15 and TRBJ1-2): DAMVIQNPRYQVTQFGKPVTLSCSQTLNHNVMYWYQQKSSQAPKLLFHYYDKDFNNEADTPDNFQSRRPNTSFCFLDIRSPGLGDTAMYLCATTVRGTGYTFGSGTRLTVV.

The genes are TRBV18 and TRBJ2-7, with a weak D call TRBD1 (5 bases). There are 16 residues in the CDR3. The V end was cut by 0 bases, the J end by 6 bases, with 18 bases between. Germline V gives CDR1 KGHSH, CDR2 LQKENI. CDR3 region: CASSPPRLAGLGEQYF. Here the CDR3 DNA reads TGTGCCAGCTCACCACCGCGGTTGGCAGGGTTAGGCGAGCAGTACTTC.

This clone was found a few times. The rearrangement links TRBV6-5 to TRBJ2-4; TRBD2 matches 7 bases. The V gene's germline CDR1 is MNHEY and CDR2 SVGAGI. The CDR3 covers 13 residues. V was pared by 8 bases and J by 4 bases, with 5 bases of the junction left unmatched. The CDR3 DNA reads as TGTGCCAGCGGGGGGGGGAATAAAAACATTCAGTACTTC. Its protein is CASGGGNKNIQYF.

The chain is built from TRBV5-1 and TRBJ1-4; unclear D gene. V lost 4 bases and J lost 1, with 8 bases in between. The germline gives CDR1 SGHRS, CDR2 YFSETQ. The CDR3 sequence is 14 residues long. The CDR3 nucleotides are TGCGCCAGCAGCCTAGAGGGAACTAATGAAAAACTGTTTTTT. Protein: CASSLEGTNEKLFF.

The chain combines TRBV9 with TRBJ2-5, with 7 bases aligning to TRBD2. CDR1 and CDR2 from the germline V gene are SGDLS and YYNGEE. The CDR3 loop spans 15 amino acids. J gave up 4 bases and V 0 bases, and 6 bases lay outside the gene matches. In DNA form, the CDR3 reads TGTGCCAGCAGCGTAGTGGGCGGGGGTCGAGAGACCCAGTACTTC. Translating gives CASSVVGGGRETQYF.

This sequence joins TRBV6-8 and TRBJ2-7; TRBD2 matches at 7 bases. V trimming: 2 bases; J trimming: 5 bases; junction bases outside the gene matches: 6. Germline lookup yields CDR1 MNHGY and CDR2 SAAAGT. The CDR3 runs to 14 residues. DNA of the CDR3: TGTGCCAGCAGTTACGGGGGGGACTTCGACGAGCAGTACTTC. Its protein is CASSYGGDFDEQYF.

Details on this clone: This probably arose from a read error, given a far larger clone one base away. V is TRBV5-4 and J is TRBJ1-1; a possible D gene is TRBD1 (6 bases). Germline V gives CDR1 SGHNT, CDR2 YYREEE (reference sequence). The CDR3 has 14 amino acids. V lost 0 bases to trimming and J lost 3 bases, with 9 bases between them. The CDR3 sequence: CASSLGGGYTEAFF. The CDR3 DNA reads as TGTGCCAGCAGCTTGGGAGGGGGATACACTGAAGCTTTCTTT.

The chain is built from TRBV5-1 and TRBJ2-6, with D unresolved. CDR1 is SGHRS and CDR2 is YFSETQ in the germline V gene. V was clipped by 0 bases and J by 0 bases, with 10 bases between them. The CDR3 is 17 amino acids. CDR3 region: CASSLGHQSSGANVLTF. CDR3 DNA: TGCGCCAGCAGCTTGGGGCACCAATCCTCTGGGGCCAACGTCCTGACTTTC.

This chain joins TRBV7-2 and TRBJ2-2, with unresolved D. CDR3 length: 12 residues. Germline V gene data show CDR1 as SGHTA and CDR2 as FQGNSA. The V and J ends lost 4 bases and 3 bases respectively, with 3 bases between them. Here the CDR3 DNA reads TGTGCCAGCAGCTACTACACCGGGGAGCTGTTTTTT. This sequence encodes CASSYYTGELFF.

This chain connects TRBV7-3 to TRBJ2-1, with 12 bases lining up with TRBD2. This CDR3 is built from 14 residues. V was clipped by 2 bases and J by 12 bases; unmatched bases: 5. The germline gives CDR1 SGHTA, CDR2 FQGTGA. CDR3 sequence reads: CASSLGTSGSPQFF. CDR3 DNA: TGTGCCAGCAGCTTAGGGACTAGCGGGTCTCCGCAGTTCTTC.